This TCR beta chain was captured by sequencing in a study of T-cell reconstitution after alpha-beta-depleted transplantation in children. Findings and limits, study-wide: Alpha-beta T cells present about two months after transplant were reported to originate from several hundred expanded graft clones. After transplant, high TCRbeta diversity at day 60 in some patients arose from surviving recipient T cells and thymic progenitors. T-cell counts and diversity at one year following transplant were attributed mainly to newly produced T cells.

This clonotype was recorded many times. Its antigen remains unidentified. TCRbeta library preparation incorporated unique molecular identifiers. TCRdb recomputed calls from the PCR reads with MiXCR, one row per CDR3 protein. This repertoire shows around 64,000 distinct CDR3 sequences, about 11% found once; its top ten account for approximately 13%. Trimming took off 3 bases at V and 8 bases at J, with 14 bases between the two ends. In germline, CDR1 is ENHRY, CDR2 SYGVKD. The CDR3 totals 14 residues. The TCR was taken from a boy younger than 18 with acute myeloid leukemia, due to receive a stem cell transplant. The rearrangement links TRBV10-3 to TRBJ2-1, with a tentative D call TRBD2 (5 bases). The source material was PBMCs, sampled before TCRalphabeta/CD19-depleted stem cell transplant. This chain's CDR3 is CAISEFGARDEQFF. The CDR3, as DNA: TGTGCCATCAGTGAATTCGGAGCGCGGGATGAGCAGTTCTTC.